This T cell receptor (beta chain) was found in a study of OX40 agonist ivuxolimab in advanced cancers. Study overall: Patients were dosed intravenously with ivuxolimab at 0.01 to 10 mg/kg every 2 weeks. Dose-escalation patients were diagnosed with hepatocellular carcinoma, melanoma, renal cell cancer or head and neck cancer. Earlier anti-PD-1, anti-PD-L1 or anti-CTLA-4 therapy was permitted; roughly 42% had received some.

This CDR3 comprises 16 residues. V trimming: 5 bases; J trimming: 14 bases; junction bases outside the gene matches: 15. Germline CDR1 is MNHEY and CDR2 is SMNVEV (reference sequence). Whole-study findings and limits: Clonal expansion from baseline to week 6 occurred in both CD4+ and CD8+ T cells.

On this clone: Its antigen is still unknown.

This table comes from immunoSEQ multiplex PCR, and its TCRdb copy is limited to in-frame clones, with some not included. The sample contains some 64,000 clones, around 90% of which appear only once. The chain is built from TRBV27 and TRBJ2-3, with 14 bases aligning to TRBD2. Sequenced here: CD4+ or CD8+ T cells sorted from blood, sampled in a trial of the OX40 agonist ivuxolimab. The TCR originated in an adult with an advanced solid tumor such as melanoma, head and neck, liver or kidney cancer. The CDR3 DNA reads TGTGCCAGCAGTCCGAACTTCGGGACTAGCGGGGGACCGGGGTATTTT. Amino acid sequence: CASSPNFGTSGGPGYF.